This T cell receptor beta chain is from a study of blood T cells in healthy people across ages. This CDR3 has 15 amino acids. Germline CDR1 SGHRS, CDR2 YFSETQ. V was clipped by 7 bases and J by 3 bases; unmatched bases: 11. The authors ran a second PCR of 7 to 11 cycles using a sample-barcoded 5' primer and a J-beta primer mix. The template-switch adaptor, which had 12 random nucleotides, put a tag on each cDNA molecule. Every sample gave at least 3 million paired-end reads containing CDR3. In TCRdb, the 5' RACE reads were re-called with MiXCR into one record per CDR3 protein. The profile shows about 1.5 million distinct CDR3 sequences, 42% of them singletons.

This sequence was found in a woman in her late teens or twenties in good health. The chain carries TRBV5-1 and TRBJ2-3, with 7 nucleotides matching TRBD2. The sample comprised blood. DNA for the CDR3: TGCGCCAGCGCTCCTCGCGGGGGTTCGACAGATACGCAGTATTTT. Protein product: CASAPRGGSTDTQYF. Using reference TRBV5-1 and TRBJ2-3 for the parts outside the CDR3, the full variable domain is KAGVTQTPRYLIKTRGQQVTLSCSPISGHRSVSWYQQTPGQGLQFLFEYFSETQRNKGNFPGRFSGRQFSNSRSEMNVSTLELGDSALYLCASAPRGGSTDTQYFGPGTRLTVL.